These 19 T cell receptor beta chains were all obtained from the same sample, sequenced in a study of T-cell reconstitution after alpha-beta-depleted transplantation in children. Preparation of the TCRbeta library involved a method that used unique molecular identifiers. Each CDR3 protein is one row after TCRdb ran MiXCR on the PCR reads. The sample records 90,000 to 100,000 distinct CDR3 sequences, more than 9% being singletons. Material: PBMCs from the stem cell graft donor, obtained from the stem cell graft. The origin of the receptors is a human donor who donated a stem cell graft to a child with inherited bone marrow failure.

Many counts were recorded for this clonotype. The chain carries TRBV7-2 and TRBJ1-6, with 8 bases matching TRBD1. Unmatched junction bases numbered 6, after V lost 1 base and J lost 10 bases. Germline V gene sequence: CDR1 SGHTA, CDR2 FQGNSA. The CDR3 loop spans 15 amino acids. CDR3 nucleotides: TGTGCCAGCAGCTTAGGGTCAGGGGGCGGATCACCCCTCCACTTT. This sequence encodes CASSLGSGGGSPLHF.

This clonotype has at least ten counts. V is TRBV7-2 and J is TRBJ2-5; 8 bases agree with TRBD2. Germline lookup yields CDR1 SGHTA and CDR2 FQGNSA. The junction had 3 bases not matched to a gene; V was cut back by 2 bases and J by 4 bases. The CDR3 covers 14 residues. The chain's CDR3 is CASSLRGGRETQYF. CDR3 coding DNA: TGTGCCAGCAGCTTACGGGGGGGGCGAGAGACCCAGTACTTC.

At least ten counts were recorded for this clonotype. The CDR3: CASSLLRDTGELFF. CDR3 coding DNA: TGTGCCAGCAGCTTACTACGGGACACCGGGGAGCTGTTTTTT. The J gene is TRBJ2-2, the V gene TRBV11-2, with no clear D. Germline assignment: CDR1 SGHAT and CDR2 FQNNGV. The CDR3 has 14 residues. The V end lost 2 bases, the J end lost 3 bases, and 7 bases lay between the germline ends.

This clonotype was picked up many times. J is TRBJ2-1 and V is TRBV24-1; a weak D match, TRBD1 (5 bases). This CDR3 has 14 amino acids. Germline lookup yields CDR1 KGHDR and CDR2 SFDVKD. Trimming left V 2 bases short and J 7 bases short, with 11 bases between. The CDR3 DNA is TGTGCCACCAGTGATTACGGCAGGGTTAATGAGCAGTTCTTC. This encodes CATSDYGRVNEQFF.

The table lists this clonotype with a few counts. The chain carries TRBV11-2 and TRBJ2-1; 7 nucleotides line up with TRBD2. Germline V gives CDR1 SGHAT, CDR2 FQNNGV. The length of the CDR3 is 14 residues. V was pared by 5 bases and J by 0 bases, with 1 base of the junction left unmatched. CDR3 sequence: CASSRDYSYNEQFF. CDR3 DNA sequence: TGTGCCAGCAGCAGGGACTACTCCTACAATGAGCAGTTCTTC.

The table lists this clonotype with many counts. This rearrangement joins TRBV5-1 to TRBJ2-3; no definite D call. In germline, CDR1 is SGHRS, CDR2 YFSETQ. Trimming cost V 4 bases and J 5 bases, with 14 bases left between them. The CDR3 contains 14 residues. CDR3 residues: CASSDPSFLDTQYF. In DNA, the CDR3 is TGCGCCAGCAGCGATCCGTCGTTTTTAGATACGCAGTATTTT.

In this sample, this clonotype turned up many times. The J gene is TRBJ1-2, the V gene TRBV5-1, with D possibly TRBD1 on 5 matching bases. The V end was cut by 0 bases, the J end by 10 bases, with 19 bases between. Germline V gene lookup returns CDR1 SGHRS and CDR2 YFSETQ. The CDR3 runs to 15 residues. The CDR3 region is CASSLATGDGEVYTF. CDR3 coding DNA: TGCGCCAGCAGCTTGGCCACGGGGGACGGTGAAGTCTACACCTTC. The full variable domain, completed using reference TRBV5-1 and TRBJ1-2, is KAGVTQTPRYLIKTRGQQVTLSCSPISGHRSVSWYQQTPGQGLQFLFEYFSETQRNKGNFPGRFSGRQFSNSRSEMNVSTLELGDSALYLCASSLATGDGEVYTFGSGTRLTVV.

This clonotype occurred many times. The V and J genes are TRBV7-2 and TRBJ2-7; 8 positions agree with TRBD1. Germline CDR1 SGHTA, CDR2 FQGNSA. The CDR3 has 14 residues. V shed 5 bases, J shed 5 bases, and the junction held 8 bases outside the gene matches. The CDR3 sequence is CASSALDRGDEQYF. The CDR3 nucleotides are TGTGCCAGCAGCGCCCTTGACAGGGGCGACGAGCAGTACTTC.

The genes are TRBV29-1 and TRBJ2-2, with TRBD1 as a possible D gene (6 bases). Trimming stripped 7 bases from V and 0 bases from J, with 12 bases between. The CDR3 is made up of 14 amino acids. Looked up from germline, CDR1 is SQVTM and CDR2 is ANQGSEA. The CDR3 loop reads CSGGRTSNTGELFF. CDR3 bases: TGCAGCGGGGGGCGGACTTCGAACACCGGGGAGCTGTTTTTT.

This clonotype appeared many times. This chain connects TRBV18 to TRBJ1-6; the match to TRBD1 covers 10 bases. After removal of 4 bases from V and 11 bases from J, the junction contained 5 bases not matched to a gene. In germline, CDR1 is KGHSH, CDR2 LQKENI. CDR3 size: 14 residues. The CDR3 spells CASSLGTGVTPLHF. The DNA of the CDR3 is TGTGCCAGCTCACTTGGGACAGGGGTAACACCCCTCCACTTT.

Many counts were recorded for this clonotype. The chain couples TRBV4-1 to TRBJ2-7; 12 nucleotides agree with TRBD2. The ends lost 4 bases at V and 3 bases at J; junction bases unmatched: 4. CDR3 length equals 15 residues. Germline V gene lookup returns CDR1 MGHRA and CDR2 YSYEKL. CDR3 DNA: TGCGCCAGCAGCCGGGGACTAGCGGGCGTCTACGAGCAGTACTTC. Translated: CASSRGLAGVYEQYF.

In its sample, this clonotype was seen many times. The CDR3 DNA is TGCGCCAGCAGCTTGGGGGGTTGGAGCTCCTACGAGCAGTACTTC. Its protein is CASSLGGWSSYEQYF. V and J are TRBV5-1 and TRBJ2-7; no definite D call. Germline V gives CDR1 SGHRS, CDR2 YFSETQ. The germline V and J ends were trimmed by 0 bases and 0 bases, with 10 bases remaining between them. The CDR3 is made up of 15 amino acids.

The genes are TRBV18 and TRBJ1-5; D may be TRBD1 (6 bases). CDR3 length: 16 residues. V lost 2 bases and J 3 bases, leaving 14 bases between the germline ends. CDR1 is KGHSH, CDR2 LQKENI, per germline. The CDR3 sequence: CASSPTGGQNNQPQHF. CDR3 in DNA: TGTGCCAGCTCACCAACCGGAGGACAGAACAATCAGCCCCAGCATTTT.

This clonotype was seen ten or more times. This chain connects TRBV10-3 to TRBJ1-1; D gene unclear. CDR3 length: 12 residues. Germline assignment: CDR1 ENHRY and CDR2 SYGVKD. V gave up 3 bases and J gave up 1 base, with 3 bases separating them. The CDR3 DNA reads TGTGCCATCAGTGACAGGAACACTGAAGCTTTCTTT. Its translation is CAISDRNTEAFF.

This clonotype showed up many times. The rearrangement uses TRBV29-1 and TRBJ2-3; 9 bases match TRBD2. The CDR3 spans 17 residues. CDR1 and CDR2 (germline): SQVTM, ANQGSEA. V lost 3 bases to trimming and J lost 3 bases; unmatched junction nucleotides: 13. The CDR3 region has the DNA TGCAGCGTTGACCGGGCCTGGGATAGCGGGAGAACAGATACGCAGTATTTT. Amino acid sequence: CSVDRAWDSGRTDTQYF.

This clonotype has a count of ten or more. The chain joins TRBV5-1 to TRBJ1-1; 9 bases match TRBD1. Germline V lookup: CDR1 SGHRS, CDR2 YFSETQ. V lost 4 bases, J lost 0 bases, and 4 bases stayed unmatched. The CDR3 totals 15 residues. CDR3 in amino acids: CASSTGQGMNTEAFF. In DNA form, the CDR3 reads TGCGCCAGCAGCACGGGACAGGGAATGAACACTGAAGCTTTCTTT.

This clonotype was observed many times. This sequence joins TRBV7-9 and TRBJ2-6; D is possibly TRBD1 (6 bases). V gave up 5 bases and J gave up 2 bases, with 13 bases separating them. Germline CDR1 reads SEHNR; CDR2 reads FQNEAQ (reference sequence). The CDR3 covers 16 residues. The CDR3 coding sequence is TGTGCCAGCAGCACGGGACAACTAGCTGGGGCCAACGTCCTGACTTTC. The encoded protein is CASSTGQLAGANVLTF.

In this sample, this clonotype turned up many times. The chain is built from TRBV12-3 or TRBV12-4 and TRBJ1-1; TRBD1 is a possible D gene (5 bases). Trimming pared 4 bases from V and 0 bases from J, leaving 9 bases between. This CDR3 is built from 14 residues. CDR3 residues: CASSWGVLNTEAFF. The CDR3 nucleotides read TGTGCCAGCAGTTGGGGGGTCCTGAACACTGAAGCTTTCTTT.

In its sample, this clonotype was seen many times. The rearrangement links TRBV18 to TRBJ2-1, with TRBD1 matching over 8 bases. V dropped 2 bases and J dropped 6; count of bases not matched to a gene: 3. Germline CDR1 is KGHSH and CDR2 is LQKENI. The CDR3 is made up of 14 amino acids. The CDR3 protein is CASSPTTGVNEQFF. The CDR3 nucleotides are TGTGCCAGCTCACCAACGACAGGGGTCAATGAGCAGTTCTTC.